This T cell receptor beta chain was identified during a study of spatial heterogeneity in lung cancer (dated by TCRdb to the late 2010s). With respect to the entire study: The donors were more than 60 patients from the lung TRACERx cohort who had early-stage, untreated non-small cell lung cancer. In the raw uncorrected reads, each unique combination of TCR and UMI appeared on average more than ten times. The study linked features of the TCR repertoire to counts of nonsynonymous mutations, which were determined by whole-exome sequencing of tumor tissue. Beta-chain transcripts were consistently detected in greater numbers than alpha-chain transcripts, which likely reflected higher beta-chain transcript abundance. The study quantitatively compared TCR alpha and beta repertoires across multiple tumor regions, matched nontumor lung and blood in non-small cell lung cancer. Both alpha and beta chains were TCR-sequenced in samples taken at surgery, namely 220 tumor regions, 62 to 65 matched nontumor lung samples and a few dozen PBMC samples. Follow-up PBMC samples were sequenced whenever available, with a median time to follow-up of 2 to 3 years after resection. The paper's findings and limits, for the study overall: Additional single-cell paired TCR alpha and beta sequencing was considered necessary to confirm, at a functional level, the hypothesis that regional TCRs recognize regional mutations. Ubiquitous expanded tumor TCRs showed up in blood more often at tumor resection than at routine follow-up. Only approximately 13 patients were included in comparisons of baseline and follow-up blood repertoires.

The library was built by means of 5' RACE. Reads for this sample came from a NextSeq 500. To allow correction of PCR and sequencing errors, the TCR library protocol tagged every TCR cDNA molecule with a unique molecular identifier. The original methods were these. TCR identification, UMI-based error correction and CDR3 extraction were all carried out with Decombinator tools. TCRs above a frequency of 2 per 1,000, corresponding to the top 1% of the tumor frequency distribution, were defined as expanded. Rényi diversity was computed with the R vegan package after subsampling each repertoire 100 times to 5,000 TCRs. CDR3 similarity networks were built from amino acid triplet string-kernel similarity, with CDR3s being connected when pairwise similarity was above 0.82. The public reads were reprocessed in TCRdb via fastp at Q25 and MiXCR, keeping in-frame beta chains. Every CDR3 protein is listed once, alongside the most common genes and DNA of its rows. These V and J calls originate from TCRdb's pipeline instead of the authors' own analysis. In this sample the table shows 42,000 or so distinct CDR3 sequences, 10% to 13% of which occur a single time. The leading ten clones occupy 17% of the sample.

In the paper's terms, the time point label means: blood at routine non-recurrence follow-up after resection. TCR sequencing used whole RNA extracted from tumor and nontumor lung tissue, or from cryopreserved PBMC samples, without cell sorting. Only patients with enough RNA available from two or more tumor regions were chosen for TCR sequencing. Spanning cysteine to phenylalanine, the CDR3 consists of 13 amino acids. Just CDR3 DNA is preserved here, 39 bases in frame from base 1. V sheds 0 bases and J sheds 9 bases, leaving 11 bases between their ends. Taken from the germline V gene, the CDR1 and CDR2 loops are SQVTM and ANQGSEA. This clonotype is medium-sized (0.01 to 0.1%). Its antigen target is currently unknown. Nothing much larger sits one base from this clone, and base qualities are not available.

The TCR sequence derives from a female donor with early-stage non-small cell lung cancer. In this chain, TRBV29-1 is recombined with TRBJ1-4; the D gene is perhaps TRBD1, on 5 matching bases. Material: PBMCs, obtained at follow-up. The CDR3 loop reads CSVEEIDSQKLFF. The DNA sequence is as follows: TGCAGCGTTGAAGAGATCGACAGCCAAAAACTGTTTTTT.